What follows are 6 T cell receptor beta chains derived from one specimen sequenced in a study of OX40 agonist ivuxolimab in advanced cancers. Produced via immunoSEQ multiplex PCR; TCRdb's table is partial and in-frame only. Among about 46,000 clones listed, around 87% were seen once. Sequenced here: CD4+ or CD8+ T cells sorted from blood, sampled in a trial of the OX40 agonist ivuxolimab. These receptor sequences come from an adult with an advanced solid tumor such as melanoma, head and neck, liver or kidney cancer.

DNA for the CDR3: TGTGCCAGCACCTTAAACTCAGGGGGCCATGGCTACACCTTC. As protein: CASTLNSGGHGYTF. This chain uses TRBV5-4 with TRBJ1-2; TRBD1 aligns across 8 bases. V dropped 6 bases and J dropped 6; count of bases not matched to a gene: 10. This CDR3 is built from 14 residues. From germline, CDR1 is SGHNT and CDR2 YYREEE (reference sequence). Supplemented by reference TRBV5-4 and TRBJ1-2, the full variable domain reads ETGVTQSPTHLIKTRGQQVTLRCSSQSGHNTVSWYQQALGQGPQFIFQYYREEENGRGNFPPRFSGLQFPNYSSELNVNALELDDSALYLCASTLNSGGHGYTFGSGTRLTVV.

The CDR3 region has the DNA TGTGCCAGCACCTTCGTGGGACAGGGAGCCAAAAACATTCAGTACTTC. Amino acid sequence: CASTFVGQGAKNIQYF. The chain combines TRBV5-5 with TRBJ2-4, with 9 bases that match TRBD1. Germline CDR1 is SGHKS and CDR2 is YYEKEE (reference sequence). J was trimmed by 0 bases and V by 6 bases; bases with no gene match: 7. This CDR3 has 16 residues.

The chain is built from TRBV4-3 and TRBJ2-1; 8 bases align to TRBD2. The CDR3 has 15 amino acids. Germline lookup yields CDR1 LGHNA and CDR2 YSLEER. The ends lost 0 bases at V and 7 bases at J; junction bases unmatched: 5. This CDR3 is CASSQDGGAWNEQFF. Here the CDR3 DNA reads TGCGCCAGCAGCCAAGACGGGGGGGCGTGGAATGAGCAGTTCTTC.

The chain is built from TRBV10-2 and TRBJ2-3; 8 nucleotides match TRBD2. V dropped 8 bases and J dropped 3; count of bases not matched to a gene: 10. This CDR3 is built from 15 residues. Per germline, CDR1 WSHSY and CDR2 SAAADI. The CDR3 DNA follows: TGCGCCAGCGCCGTCCGGGGGGGGAGAACAGATACGCAGTATTTT. Amino acid sequence: CASAVRGGRTDTQYF.

V and J are TRBV28 and TRBJ1-5; D uncertain. The V gene's germline CDR1 is MDHEN and CDR2 SYDVKM. The CDR3 is 15 residues long. Trimming shortened V by 3 bases and J by 8 bases, and 17 bases separated the two germline ends. CDR3 coding DNA: TGTGCCAGCAGTTTTCCCCCCAGGATTACGGAGCCCCAGCATTTT. Its translation: CASSFPPRITEPQHF.

This sequence joins TRBV30 and TRBJ1-2; D unresolved. Trimming took 2 bases from V and 4 from J, leaving 17 bases between them. In germline, CDR1 is GTSNPN, CDR2 SVGIG (reference sequence). The CDR3 sequence is 15 residues long. CDR3 sequence: CAWSTGKTAVYGYTF. In nucleotides, the CDR3 is TGTGCCTGGAGTACCGGTAAAACGGCGGTCTATGGCTACACCTTC.